This entry concerns a single T cell receptor (beta chain). In the authors' methods: Cell counts per sample came from amplifying reference gene primers. TCRdb's table, derived via immunoSEQ multiplex PCR, lists solely in-frame clones and lacks some. V and J calls and clone size are copied from that table; D and trimming were computed from the DNA. The data contain 350,000 or so clones, more than 70% of them singletons. The data derive from a study of blood T cell repertoires in COVID-19. The overall study: Specimens from acute and convalescent COVID-19 originated in the United States, Italy and Spain.

Trimming took 0 bases from V and 0 from J, leaving 8 bases between them. CDR1 is KGHDR, CDR2 SFDVKD, per germline. This CDR3 comprises 16 residues. The receptor was isolated from a man between 25 and 39 years old with active or convalescent COVID-19. The specimen was peripheral blood. The chain links TRBV24-1 to TRBJ2-1; unclear D gene. The CDR3 DNA reads as TGTGCCACCAGTGATTTGAGCTCTAGCTCCTACAATGAGCAGTTCTTC. The encoded protein is CATSDLSSSSYNEQFF.